This T cell receptor beta chain was found in a study of blood T cell repertoires in COVID-19. At the level of the study: Acute and convalescent COVID-19 samples came from the United States, Italy and Spain. The cDNA or gDNA used as material had been derived from T cells, B-cell-depleted T cells, or PBMCs.

This clone was recorded a few times. Germline CDR1 GTSNPN, CDR2 SVGIG (reference sequence). The CDR3 has 13 amino acids. V was clipped by 3 bases and J by 10 bases; unmatched bases: 5. Authors' data handling: It was from reference gene primer amplification that nucleated cell counts were estimated. Method: immunoSEQ multiplex PCR; TCRdb's copy keeps in-frame clones and lacks some. The DNA gave D and trimming, while V, J and clone size come from that table. The sample records tens of thousands of clones, about nine tenths being singletons. The specimen sequenced was peripheral blood. The TCR originated in a human donor in a cohort sampled during active COVID-19. This sequence joins TRBV30 and TRBJ1-6; 8 bases align to TRBD1. The CDR3 DNA reads TGTGCCTGGAGGGACAGGGAGGGATCACCCCTCCACTTT. Translated: CAWRDREGSPLHF.